This T cell receptor beta chain comes out of a study of T-cell memory formation after mild COVID-19. TCRdb analysed the 5' RACE reads with MiXCR anew, one entry per CDR3 protein. This sample has under 300,000 distinct CDR3 sequences, with over 15% found just once. The origin of this receptor is a man aged 18 to 29 who had mild COVID-19 (a few samples of this study predate the infection). Cell type and time point are not known. Sequenced sample: PBMCs or a T cell subset sorted from them (not recorded which).

CDR3 DNA sequence: TGTGCCAGTAGTATGGGGCGATTCAGGAGCAACTATGGCTACACCTTC. As protein: CASSMGRFRSNYGYTF. The V call is TRBV19, the J call TRBJ1-2, with a tentative D call TRBD1 (5 bases). The CDR3 is made up of 16 amino acids. Germline CDR1 and CDR2: LNHDA and SQIVND (reference sequence). V lost 3 bases, J lost 2 bases, and 16 bases lay in between.